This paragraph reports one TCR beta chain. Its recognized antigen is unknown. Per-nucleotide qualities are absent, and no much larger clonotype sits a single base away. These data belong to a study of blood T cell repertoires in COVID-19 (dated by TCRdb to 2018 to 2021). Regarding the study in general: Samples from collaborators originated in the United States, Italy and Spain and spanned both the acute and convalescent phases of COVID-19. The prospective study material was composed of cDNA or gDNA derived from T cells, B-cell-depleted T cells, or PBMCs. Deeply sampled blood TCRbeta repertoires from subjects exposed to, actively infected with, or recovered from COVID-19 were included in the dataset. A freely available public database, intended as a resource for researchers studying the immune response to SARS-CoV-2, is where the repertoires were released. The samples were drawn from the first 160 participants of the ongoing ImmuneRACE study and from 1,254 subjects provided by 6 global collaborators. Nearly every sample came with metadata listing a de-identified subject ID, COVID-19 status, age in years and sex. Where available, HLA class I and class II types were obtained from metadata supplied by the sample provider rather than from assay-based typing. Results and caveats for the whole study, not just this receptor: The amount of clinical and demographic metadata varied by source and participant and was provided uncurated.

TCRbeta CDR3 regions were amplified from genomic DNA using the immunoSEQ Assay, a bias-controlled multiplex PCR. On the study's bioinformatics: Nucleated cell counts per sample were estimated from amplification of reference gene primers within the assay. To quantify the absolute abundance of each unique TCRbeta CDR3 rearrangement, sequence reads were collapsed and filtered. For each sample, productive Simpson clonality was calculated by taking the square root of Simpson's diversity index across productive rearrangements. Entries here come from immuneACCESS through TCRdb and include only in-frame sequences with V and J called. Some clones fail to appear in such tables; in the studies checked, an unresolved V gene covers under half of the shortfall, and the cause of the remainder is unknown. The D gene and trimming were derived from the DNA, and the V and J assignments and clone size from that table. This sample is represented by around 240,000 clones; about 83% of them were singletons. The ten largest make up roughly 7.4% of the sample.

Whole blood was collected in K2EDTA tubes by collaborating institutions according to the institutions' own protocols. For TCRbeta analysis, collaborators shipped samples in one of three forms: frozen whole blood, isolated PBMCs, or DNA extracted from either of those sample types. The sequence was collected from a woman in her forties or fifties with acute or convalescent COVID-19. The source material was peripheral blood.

The base sequence is TGTGCCAGCAGCATAGGGCGGGGGTCCTACGAGCAGTACTTC. Its amino acids are CASSIGRGSYEQYF. The rearrangement joined TRBV11-2 to TRBJ2-7; 7 bases in the middle match TRBD2. From cysteine to phenylalanine, the CDR3 is 14 amino acids long. The DNA shown is the 42-base CDR3, in frame from base 1. The germline V gene sets CDR1 to SGHAT and CDR2 to FQNNGV. Compared with germline, V lacks 5 bases and J lacks 1 base; bases without a gene match: 5.